This record looks at one TCR beta chain sequence and its context. No antigen is known for it. CD45RO/CCR7/CD25/CD127/CD95/CD27 separated CD4+ naive, central memory, regulatory and stem cell-like memory cells by sorting. These data belong to a study of beta chain features in type 1 diabetes. In the study overall: Age, gender and cell yields were alike across patients and healthy donors. Study-wide results and caveats: HLA influence on TCRB rearrangement stayed unresolved here. Healthy donors had naive, central memory and Treg TCRB repertoires that appeared less similar than those seen among patients.

Expressed TCRB transcripts got sequenced, as all isolated RNA was reverse transcribed. Using immunoSEQ multiplex PCR, the repertoire was profiled, and TCRdb retains in-frame clones only, with some absent. This sample has 970,000 or so clones, with roughly 15% found just once. V was cut by 4 bases and J by 4 bases, with 13 bases left in between. The CDR3 sequence is 15 residues long. Germline V gene data show CDR1 as SGHVS and CDR2 as FQNEAQ. The receptor comes from a woman under 30 in good health. The genes are TRBV7-8 and TRBJ2-2; weak D call: TRBD2 (6 bases). Material: naive CD4+ T cells from blood. The CDR3 loop reads CASSSSRTITGELFF. In DNA, the CDR3 is TGTGCCAGCAGCTCCAGTCGGACTATCACCGGGGAGCTGTTTTTT.